These 21 T cell receptor beta chains share one sample of origin, sequenced in a study of T-cell memory formation after mild COVID-19. TCRdb re-called the 5' RACE reads with MiXCR, one entry per CDR3 protein. The repertoire holds over 70,000 distinct CDR3 sequences, with approximately 13% as singletons. The sequencing sample was made of PBMCs or a T cell subset sorted from them (not recorded which). The source of these receptors is an adult woman who had mild COVID-19 (a few samples of this study predate the infection). Cell type and time point are not known.

This chain joins TRBV12-3 or TRBV12-4 and TRBJ2-7; 10 nucleotides align to TRBD1. CDR3 length: 14 residues. J lost 3 bases, V lost 6 bases, and 5 bases had no gene match. The CDR3 sequence: CASRTGQGNYEQYF. As DNA, the CDR3 is TGTGCCAGCAGAACGGGACAGGGGAACTACGAGCAGTACTTC.

In nucleotides, the CDR3 is TGTGCCAGCAGTTTATCGGGTATCAGGGAGGATGAGCAGTTCTTC. Translation: CASSLSGIREDEQFF. J is TRBJ2-1 and V is TRBV12-3 or TRBV12-4; D might be TRBD2 (6 bases). The CDR3 loop spans 15 amino acids. Trimming removed 2 bases at V and 8 bases at J, with 16 bases between.

This chain joins TRBV6-5 and TRBJ2-7, with TRBD1 identical over 8 bases. This CDR3 region has 16 residues. Germline assignment: CDR1 MNHEY and CDR2 SVGAGI. With 4 bases clipped from V and 7 bases from J, the junction kept 15 bases outside the gene matches. CDR3 sequence: CASSSQHVDRGSEQYF. The CDR3 nucleotides read TGTGCCAGCAGTTCACAGCACGTAGACAGGGGAAGTGAGCAGTACTTC.

Many counts were recorded for this clonotype. The chain is built from TRBV29-1 and TRBJ1-2; D might be TRBD1 (5 bases). The CDR3 contains 12 residues. Per germline, CDR1 SQVTM and CDR2 ANQGSEA. The V gene lost 2 bases and the J gene lost 2 bases, with 6 bases spanning the gap. For the CDR3, the DNA is TGCAGCGTTGAATGGGGGAACTATGGCTACACCTTC. It is translated as CSVEWGNYGYTF.

This clonotype has a handful of counts. V and J are TRBV24-1 and TRBJ2-3; maybe TRBD2 (5 bases). The V end lost 7 bases, the J end lost 2 bases, and 9 bases lay between the germline ends. Germline-derived CDR1 and CDR2 are KGHDR and SFDVKD. CDR3 size: 13 residues. This CDR3 reads CATRGAVTDTQYF. For the CDR3, the DNA is TGTGCCACCAGGGGAGCTGTCACAGATACGCAGTATTTT.

The genes are TRBV6-5 and TRBJ2-7; D remains ambiguous. The CDR3 runs 15 residues. With 7 bases removed from V and 3 bases from J, the gap between germline ends came to 19 bases. In germline, CDR1 is MNHEY, CDR2 SVGAGI. The CDR3 protein is CASKSRAYSYYEQYF. In nucleotides, the CDR3 is TGTGCCAGCAAGAGTCGGGCCTACTCATACTACGAGCAGTACTTC.

The V gene is TRBV7-9, the J gene TRBJ2-7, with D perhaps TRBD2 (5 bases). CDR3 length equals 15 residues. Germline CDR1 SEHNR, CDR2 FQNEAQ (reference sequence). The V end was cut by 4 bases, the J end by 3 bases, with 16 bases between. CDR3 sequence: CASSSDETEGYEQYF. CDR3 DNA sequence: TGTGCCAGCAGCTCGGACGAAACTGAGGGCTACGAGCAGTACTTC.

The chain couples TRBV4-3 to TRBJ2-7; tentative D call: TRBD2 (6 bases). From germline, CDR1 is LGHNA and CDR2 YSLEER. V lost 1 base to trimming and J lost 4 bases, with 17 bases between them. The CDR3 runs to 16 residues. The CDR3 bases are TGCGCCAGCAGCCAAGTCCGCGGGACGAGTCAATACGAGCAGTACTTC. Translating gives CASSQVRGTSQYEQYF.

The chain recombines TRBV7-9 with TRBJ1-1; the D is unclear. Germline CDR1 reads SEHNR; CDR2 reads FQNEAQ (reference sequence). V lost 1 base and J lost 8, with 5 bases in between. This CDR3 has 11 residues. CDR3 region: CASSLEREAFF. For the CDR3, the DNA is TGTGCCAGCAGCTTAGAAAGAGAAGCTTTCTTT.

This chain uses TRBV4-3 with TRBJ2-2; D is unresolved. V gave up 0 bases and J gave up 4 bases, with 9 bases separating them. Germline CDR1 and CDR2: LGHNA and YSLEER. The CDR3 extends over 15 amino acids. This CDR3 reads CASSQEGVGTGELFF. DNA of the CDR3: TGCGCCAGCAGCCAAGAAGGAGTCGGCACCGGGGAGCTGTTTTTT.

This chain joins TRBV4-2 and TRBJ2-7; D is unclear. V shed 4 bases and J shed 2 bases, with 12 bases lying between them. The length of the CDR3 is 14 residues. CDR1 and CDR2 from the germline V gene are LGHNA and YNFKEQ. The CDR3 here is CASSPRTEAYEQYF. The CDR3 DNA follows: TGTGCCAGCAGCCCACGGACGGAAGCCTACGAGCAGTACTTC.

This chain connects TRBV5-1 to TRBJ1-6; 7 bases agree with TRBD1. Trimming removed 2 bases from V and 6 bases from J; junction bases left unmatched: 5. This CDR3 is 15 amino acids long. From germline, CDR1 is SGHRS and CDR2 YFSETQ. CDR3 nucleotide sequence: TGCGCCAGCAGCTTCGGCAGGGGGATTAATTCACCCCTCCACTTT. This translates into CASSFGRGINSPLHF.

The rearrangement joins TRBV11-3 to TRBJ1-1; D unresolved. Germline CDR1 is SGHNT and CDR2 is YENEEA. Trimming shortened V by 1 base and J by 5 bases, and 11 bases separated the two germline ends. CDR3 length: 14 residues. The CDR3 protein is CASSLGRIYTEAFF. For the CDR3, the DNA is TGTGCCAGCAGCTTAGGCAGGATCTATACTGAAGCTTTCTTT. Full variable domain (remainder filled in from reference TRBV11-3 and TRBJ1-1): EAGVVQSPRYKIIEKKQPVAFWCNPISGHNTLYWYLQNLGQGPELLIRYENEEAVDDSQLPKDRFSAERLKGVDSTLKIQPAELGDSAVYLCASSLGRIYTEAFFGQGTRLTVV.

This clonotype was seen a handful of times. The J gene is TRBJ2-7, the V gene TRBV19, with D perhaps TRBD1 (6 bases). CDR1 is LNHDA, CDR2 SQIVND, per germline (reference sequence). This CDR3 contains 16 residues. Trimming pared 3 bases from V and 0 bases from J, leaving 15 bases between. The CDR3 DNA is TGTGCCAGTAGTATCCATTTTGACAGGAGCTCCTACGAGCAGTACTTC. The encoded protein is CASSIHFDRSSYEQYF.

The table lists this clonotype with a count of one. The chain is built from TRBV21-1 and TRBJ2-3. TRBV21-1 is reported as a pseudogene. This CDR3 is built from 13 residues. The CDR3 DNA is TGTGCCAGCGCGAGACATTGCACAGATACGCAGTATTTT. Its translation: CASARHCTDTQYF.

V is TRBV12-3 or TRBV12-4 and J is TRBJ2-7; tentatively, D is TRBD2 (5 bases). Trimming removed 3 bases at V and 5 bases at J, with 11 bases between. The CDR3 sequence is 13 residues long. CDR3 nucleotide sequence: TGTGCCAGCAGTTTGGGGTTCGGGGACGAGCAGTACTTC. The encoded protein is CASSLGFGDEQYF.

The chain uses TRBV7-6 and TRBJ2-3; TRBD1 is a possible D gene (7 bases). This CDR3 has 15 amino acids. Between the trimmed V and J ends, which lost 3 bases and 3 bases, there was a span of 13 bases. The germline V gene encodes CDR1 SGHVS and CDR2 FNYEAQ. The CDR3 spells CASSFLTGRTDTQYF. CDR3 nucleotide sequence: TGTGCCAGCAGCTTCCTGACAGGGAGGACAGATACGCAGTATTTT.

The CDR3 coding sequence is TGTGCCAGCAGTACACCGGGACAGGGGGCCGAGACCCAGTACTTC. It encodes CASSTPGQGAETQYF. The rearrangement links TRBV5-5 to TRBJ2-5, with 12 bases that match TRBD1. The CDR3 covers 15 residues. CDR1 SGHKS and CDR2 YYEKEE come from the germline V gene (reference sequence). V lost 5 bases and J lost 5; bases outside the gene matches: 7.

The sample holds a few counts of this clonotype. The chain recombines TRBV11-2 with TRBJ2-3; no clear D gene. CDR3 length: 12 residues. V gave up 8 bases and J gave up 2 bases, with 8 bases separating them. Germline values: CDR1 SGHAT, CDR2 FQNNGV. The chain's CDR3 is CASAPLTDTQYF. CDR3 sequence (DNA): TGTGCCAGCGCACCTCTCACAGATACGCAGTATTTT.

This clonotype turned up a few times. The chain carries TRBV3-1 and TRBJ2-7; maybe TRBD2 (5 bases). Per germline, CDR1 LGHDT and CDR2 YNNKEL (reference sequence). This CDR3 region has 13 residues. V was shortened by 1 base and J by 6 bases, with 10 bases between the two germline ends. This CDR3 reads CASSQVIGVEQYF. The DNA for the CDR3 is TGTGCCAGCAGCCAAGTAATCGGGGTCGAGCAGTACTTC.

The genes are TRBV15 and TRBJ2-1, with 7 bases identical to TRBD1. The V and J ends lost 2 bases and 4 bases, in that order; junction bases with no gene match: 5. Germline V gene data show CDR1 as LNHNV and CDR2 as YYDKDF (reference sequence). This CDR3 has 15 residues. As DNA, the CDR3 is TGTGCCACCAGCAGAACAGGGGATTTGTACAATGAGCAGTTCTTC. As protein: CATSRTGDLYNEQFF. Full variable domain (rest looked up from reference TRBV15 and TRBJ2-1): DAMVIQNPRYQVTQFGKPVTLSCSQTLNHNVMYWYQQKSSQAPKLLFHYYDKDFNNEADTPDNFQSRRPNTSFCFLDIRSPGLGDTAMYLCATSRTGDLYNEQFFGPGTRLTVL.